A selection of T cell receptor beta chains follows, all from one sample in a study of T cell repertoires in cytomegalovirus infection. The antigens these receptors bind are not known. TCRdb called the reads again in MiXCR, with one record for every CDR3 protein. The sample lists a few hundred thousand distinct CDR3 sequences; 42% were seen once. The sequencing here drew on cultured PBMCs, taken from culture after CMV antigen stimulation. These receptors originate from a human donor in good health (CMV status not recorded). Some clones in this sample may be carry-over from other donors' samples. The CDR3 runs from the conserved cysteine through the conserved F or W. Each record gives: CDR3 protein, CDR3 DNA, V gene, clone size, J gene, D gene. A D gene is named only where the DNA matches it firmly. For some rows the clone size is stated as once, few or many, or as a class when expanded; others skip it.

CDR3: CASSSTGPNTGELFF
DNA: TGTGCCAGCAGCTCCACTGGTCCGAACACCGGGGAGCTGTTTTTT
V: TRBV7-2
size: many
J: TRBJ2-2
D: -

CDR3: CASSGGQGSRQPQHF
DNA: TGTGCCAGCAGTGGTGGACAGGGGTCTCGCCAGCCCCAGCATTTT
V: TRBV7-8
size: -
J: TRBJ1-5
D: TRBD1

CDR3: CASSKDRVGSYNEQFF
DNA: TGTGCCAGCAGCAAAGACAGGGTGGGAAGTTACAATGAGCAGTTCTTC
V: TRBV7-2
size: -
J: TRBJ2-1
D: TRBD1

CDR3: CASSGSHQSSGNTIYF
DNA: TGTGCCAGCAGTGGCTCCCATCAGAGCTCTGGAAACACCATATATTTT
V: TRBV28
size: -
J: TRBJ1-3
D: -

CDR3: CASSLDRLRAGGLGVNEQFF
DNA: TGTGCCAGCAGCTTAGATCGTTTGAGGGCGGGAGGGTTGGGGGTCAATGAGCAGTTCTTC
V: TRBV11-2
size: once
J: TRBJ2-1
D: TRBD2

CDR3: CASTLGLDTQYF
DNA: TGTGCCAGCACCTTGGGCTTAGATACGCAGTATTTT
V: TRBV12-3/TRBV12-4
size: few
J: TRBJ2-3
D: -

CDR3: CASSVGLAARYNEQFF
DNA: TGTGCCAGCAGCGTAGGGTTGGCGGCACGTTACAATGAGCAGTTCTTC
V: TRBV9
size: -
J: TRBJ2-1
D: -

CDR3: CASRSPAADRGWYTQYF
DNA: TGTGCCAGCAGGTCCCCCGCGGCTGACAGGGGATGGTATACGCAGTATTTT
V: TRBV28
size: -
J: TRBJ2-3
D: TRBD1

CDR3: CASSLAGSYTEAFF
DNA: TGTGCCAGCAGCTTAGCGGGGTCCTACACTGAAGCTTTCTTT
V: TRBV7-2
size: -
J: TRBJ1-1
D: -

CDR3: CASLLQGSTGELFF
DNA: TGTGCCAGCCTACTTCAGGGCTCCACCGGGGAGCTGTTTTTT
V: TRBV12-3/TRBV12-4
size: -
J: TRBJ2-2
D: -

CDR3: CASSLAEGGQRETQYF
DNA: TGTGCCAGCAGCTTAGCAGAGGGAGGACAGCGAGAGACCCAGTACTTC
V: TRBV7-6
size: -
J: TRBJ2-5
D: -

CDR3: CASSLGLSNQPQHF
DNA: TGTGCCAGCAGCTTGGGCCTTAGCAATCAGCCCCAGCATTTT
V: TRBV5-6
size: -
J: TRBJ1-5
D: -

CDR3: CSASGGGQRLKYEQYF
DNA: TGCAGTGCAAGTGGCGGGGGACAGAGGCTCAAGTACGAGCAGTACTTC
V: TRBV20-1
size: -
J: TRBJ2-7
D: -

CDR3: CSARVGLAGASNTGELFF
DNA: TGCAGTGCTAGAGTAGGGCTAGCGGGGGCCTCGAACACCGGGGAGCTGTTTTTT
V: TRBV20-1
size: -
J: TRBJ2-2
D: TRBD2

CDR3: CASRPGQGFSFATF
DNA: TGTGCCAGCAGACCAGGACAGGGCTTCTCTTTTGCCACCTTC
V: TRBV6-6
size: -
J: TRBJ1-2
D: TRBD1

CDR3: CASSSGLAGAVDTQYF
DNA: TGTGCCAGCAGCTCAGGACTAGCGGGGGCCGTAGATACGCAGTATTTT
V: TRBV7-2
size: -
J: TRBJ2-3
D: TRBD2

CDR3: CASSYIGAYSNQPQHF
DNA: TGTGCCAGCAGTTATATCGGCGCGTATAGCAATCAGCCCCAGCATTTT
V: TRBV7-4
size: -
J: TRBJ1-5
D: -

CDR3: CASSLAEGRKGEQFF
DNA: TGTGCCAGCAGCTTAGCGGAGGGTAGGAAGGGCGAGCAGTTCTTC
V: TRBV7-2
size: -
J: TRBJ2-1
D: -

CDR3: CASSYSITGQTGELFF
DNA: TGTGCCAGCAGTTACTCGATAACAGGGCAGACCGGGGAGCTGTTTTTT
V: TRBV6-5
size: few
J: TRBJ2-2
D: -

CDR3: CASSPQGGLAGYNEQFF
DNA: TGTGCCAGCAGCCCCCAGGGTGGACTAGCGGGATACAATGAGCAGTTCTTC
V: TRBV11-3
size: -
J: TRBJ2-1
D: TRBD2

CDR3: CASSRGGRRYGYTF
DNA: TGTGCCAGCAGTCGCGGGGGGAGACGCTATGGCTACACCTTC
V: TRBV12-3/TRBV12-4
size: -
J: TRBJ1-2
D: -

CDR3: CASSQRYVGDGPAYEQYF
DNA: TGCGCCAGCAGCCAACGGTACGTGGGGGACGGCCCTGCCTACGAGCAGTACTTC
V: TRBV4-1
size: -
J: TRBJ2-7
D: -

CDR3: CASTSTAWPLHF
DNA: TGTGCCAGCACTTCGACAGCTTGGCCCCTCCACTTT
V: TRBV6-5
size: once
J: TRBJ1-6
D: -

CDR3: CASSTSGNEKLFF
DNA: TGTGCCAGCAGCACTTCTGGTAATGAAAAACTGTTTTTT
V: TRBV7-6
size: -
J: TRBJ1-4
D: -

CDR3: CASSPSGTGDTQYF
DNA: TGTGCCAGCAGCCCCAGCGGGACTGGGGATACGCAGTATTTT
V: TRBV7-2
size: few
J: TRBJ2-3
D: TRBD2

CDR3: CASSPNRGENGYTF
DNA: TGTGCCAGCTCACCAAACAGGGGCGAAAATGGCTACACCTTC
V: TRBV18
size: once
J: TRBJ1-2
D: TRBD1

CDR3: CASSIRPALGYTF
DNA: TGTGCCAGTAGTATTCGACCCGCGTTGGGCTACACCTTC
V: TRBV19
size: -
J: TRBJ1-2
D: -

CDR3: CSPIGGGRSYNEQFF
DNA: TGCAGTCCGATCGGGGGGGGGCGCTCCTACAATGAGCAGTTCTTC
V: TRBV20-1
size: -
J: TRBJ2-1
D: TRBD2

CDR3: CASSMGGEDGYTF
DNA: TGTGCCAGCAGTATGGGGGGGGAAGATGGCTACACCTTC
V: TRBV12-3/TRBV12-4
size: few
J: TRBJ1-2
D: -

CDR3: CSARGHSNQPQHF
DNA: TGCAGTGCTAGAGGTCATAGCAATCAGCCCCAGCATTTT
V: TRBV20-1
size: few
J: TRBJ1-5
D: -

CDR3: CASMWGKGWGTEAFF
DNA: TGTGCCAGCATGTGGGGGAAGGGATGGGGCACTGAAGCTTTCTTT
V: TRBV12-3/TRBV12-4
size: -
J: TRBJ1-1
D: -

CDR3: CASTLDRNTEAFF
DNA: TGTGCCAGCACCTTGGACAGGAACACTGAAGCTTTCTTT
V: TRBV12-3/TRBV12-4
size: -
J: TRBJ1-1
D: -

CDR3: CASSPNPGTYEQYF
DNA: TGTGCCAGCAGCCCAAATCCGGGTACCTACGAGCAGTACTTC
V: TRBV3-1
size: -
J: TRBJ2-7
D: -

CDR3: CASSFLRDTQYF
DNA: TGTGCCAGCAGCTTTCTTAGGGATACGCAGTATTTT
V: TRBV7-2
size: few
J: TRBJ2-3
D: -

CDR3: CASSLGLAGDYEQYF
DNA: TGTGCCAGCAGCTTAGGGTTAGCGGGAGACTACGAGCAGTACTTC
V: TRBV7-7
size: -
J: TRBJ2-7
D: TRBD2

CDR3: CASSYADPGELFF
DNA: TGTGCCAGCAGTTACGCCGACCCAGGGGAGCTGTTTTTT
V: TRBV6-6
size: -
J: TRBJ2-2
D: -

CDR3: CASSPPRRYGYTF
DNA: TGTGCCAGCAGCCCCCCTCGGAGGTATGGCTACACCTTC
V: TRBV7-2
size: -
J: TRBJ1-2
D: -

CDR3: CASSFDSGGYGYTF
DNA: TGTGCCAGCAGCTTCGATTCAGGGGGGTATGGCTACACCTTC
V: TRBV7-8
size: few
J: TRBJ1-2
D: TRBD1

CDR3: CASSFSGDQPQHF
DNA: TGTGCCAGCAGTTTTTCAGGGGATCAGCCCCAGCATTTT
V: TRBV12-3/TRBV12-4
size: few
J: TRBJ1-5
D: -

CDR3: CASGSGTGAYEQYF
DNA: TGCGCCAGTGGGAGCGGGACGGGGGCCTACGAGCAGTACTTC
V: TRBV10-1
size: once
J: TRBJ2-7
D: TRBD2

CDR3: CASRVQGAYEKLFF
DNA: TGTGCCAGCAGGGTACAGGGGGCGTATGAAAAACTGTTTTTT
V: TRBV2
size: few
J: TRBJ1-4
D: TRBD1